Listed here is a single T cell receptor (beta chain). At one boundary the junction diverges from the germline segment, which might be a read error. This sample is part of a study of T cells in Graves' hyperthyroidism and ophthalmopathy. Germline assignment: CDR1 SNHLY and CDR2 FYNNEI. The CDR3 is 8 residues long. Researchers amplified the TCR beta CDR3 regions from RNA transcripts. The TCR CDR3 first-round RT-PCR relied on the HTBI primer set. TCRdb reprocessed the multiplex PCR reads via MiXCR and lists one record per CDR3 protein. Counted here are roughly 580,000 distinct CDR3 sequences, around 42% occurring once; the ten biggest clones make up approximately 8.2%.

The rearrangement joins TRBV2 to TRBJ2-7; D gene uncertain. The TCR was taken from a woman aged 18 to 35 with Graves' hyperthyroidism. Sequencing was performed on peripheral blood or thyroid tissue (not recorded which). DNA for the CDR3: TGTGCCAGCAGCTTGCAGGACTTC. Translating it yields CASSLQDF.